The clone carrying this T cell receptor beta chain has only a few counts. The source of the sample is a study of T-cell reconstitution after alpha-beta-depleted transplantation in children. This CDR3 has 16 amino acids. Per germline, CDR1 SEHNR and CDR2 FQNEAQ (reference sequence). V lost 0 bases and J lost 8, with 17 bases in between. Preparation of the TCRbeta library was carried out with unique molecular identifiers. In TCRdb, the PCR reads were re-called with MiXCR into one record per CDR3 protein. The sample lists more than 450,000 distinct CDR3 sequences, about 16% seen once, with 3% to 3.5% in the top ten.

This clonotype was sampled from a human donor who donated a stem cell graft to a child with acute lymphoblastic leukemia. This chain uses TRBV7-9 with TRBJ2-1; TRBD2 is a possible D gene (5 bases). The starting material was PBMCs from the stem cell graft donor, obtained from the stem cell graft. The CDR3 is CASSLALGVQSYEQFF. The CDR3 coding sequence is TGTGCCAGCAGCTTAGCGCTCGGGGTCCAAAGCTATGAGCAGTTCTTC.